This T cell receptor beta chain was obtained from a study of blood T cell repertoires in COVID-19. The table came from immunoSEQ multiplex PCR; TCRdb's copy has only in-frame clones and leaves some out. The sample carries a few hundred thousand clones, around 90% recorded once. CDR3 size: 14 residues. The germline V gene encodes CDR1 MNHEY and CDR2 SVGAGI. V dropped 6 bases and J dropped 4; count of bases not matched to a gene: 4. The chain combines TRBV6-5 with TRBJ1-2; 11 bases align to TRBD1. Material: PBMCs or T cells enriched from blood (not recorded which). The receptor was derived from a man aged 25-40 years who had recovered from COVID-19. CDR3 protein: CASRRGTGGYGYTF. CDR3 nucleotides: TGTGCCAGCAGAAGAGGGACAGGGGGCTATGGCTACACCTTC.